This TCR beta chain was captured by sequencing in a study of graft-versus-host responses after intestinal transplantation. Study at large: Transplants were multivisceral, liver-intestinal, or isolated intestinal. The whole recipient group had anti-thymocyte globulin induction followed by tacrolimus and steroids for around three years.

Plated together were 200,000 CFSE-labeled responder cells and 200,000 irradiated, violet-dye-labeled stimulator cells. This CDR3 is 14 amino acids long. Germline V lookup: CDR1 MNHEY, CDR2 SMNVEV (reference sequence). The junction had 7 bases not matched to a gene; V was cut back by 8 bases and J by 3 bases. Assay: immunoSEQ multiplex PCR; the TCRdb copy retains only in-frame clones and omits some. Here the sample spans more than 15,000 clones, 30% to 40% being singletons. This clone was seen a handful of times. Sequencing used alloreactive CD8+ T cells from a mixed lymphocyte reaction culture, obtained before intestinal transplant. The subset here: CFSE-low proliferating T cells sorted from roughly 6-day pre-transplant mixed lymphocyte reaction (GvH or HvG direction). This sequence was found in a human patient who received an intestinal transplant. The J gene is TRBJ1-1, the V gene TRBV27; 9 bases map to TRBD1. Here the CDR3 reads CASGVQGAHTEAFF. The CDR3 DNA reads TGTGCCAGCGGGGTACAGGGGGCGCACACTGAAGCTTTCTTT.